This entry lists 10 T cell receptor beta chains sequenced from one sample in a study of Ad26.COV2.S vaccination and SARS-CoV-2 variants. The repertoire was sequenced with immunoSEQ multiplex PCR; TCRdb's copy has only in-frame clones and lacks some. The sample contains hundreds of thousands of clones, around 87% of which appear only once. Treatment described: roughly 20 received Ad26.COV2.S at low or high dose, single or two shots; roughly five received placebo; per-sample allocation not given. Samples were taken on day 63 after the first vaccine or placebo injection. This material consisted of peripheral blood, taken in a trial of Ad26.COV2.S vaccine versus placebo. The source of these receptors is a person between 18 and 65 years old who received the Ad26.COV2.S COVID-19 vaccine or a placebo.

The chain joins TRBV6-5 to TRBJ1-5; no firm D call. Germline CDR1 reads MNHEY; CDR2 reads SVGAGI. V was clipped by 7 bases and J by 15 bases, with 28 bases between them. This CDR3 contains 15 residues. The CDR3 DNA sequence: TGTGCCAGCATCCCTGAATTCGGCCCAACTCGACCGTGGCATTTT. This codes for CASIPEFGPTRPWHF.

This chain links TRBV5-8 with TRBJ1-5; D is unresolved. The V and J ends lost 4 bases and 5 bases respectively, with 13 bases between them. CDR1 is SGHTS, CDR2 YDEGEE, per germline. The CDR3 spans 14 residues. The CDR3 nucleotides read TGTGCCAGCAGCGCTAGGGAAAATTATCAGCCCCAGCATTTT. It is translated as CASSARENYQPQHF. Full variable domain (missing parts from reference TRBV5-8 and TRBJ1-5): EAGVTQSPTHLIKTRGQQATLRCSPISGHTSVYWYQQALGLGLQFLLWYDEGEERNRGNFPPRFSGRQFPNYSSELNVNALELEDSALYLCASSARENYQPQHFGDGTRLSIL.

This sequence joins TRBV19 and TRBJ2-1; weak D call: TRBD2 (5 bases). This CDR3 spans 12 amino acids. Trimming left V 6 bases short and J 3 bases short, with 6 bases between. CDR1 and CDR2 (germline): LNHDA, SQIVND (reference sequence). CDR3 loop: CASRSGYNEQFF. The CDR3 DNA is TGTGCCAGTAGGAGCGGCTACAATGAGCAGTTCTTC.

In this sample, this clone turned up once. This chain joins TRBV2 and TRBJ1-2; D perhaps matches TRBD1 (6 bases). Trimming shortened V by 0 bases and J by 7 bases, and 12 bases separated the two germline ends. Germline-derived CDR1 and CDR2 are SNHLY and FYNNEI. CDR3 size: 14 residues. CDR3 DNA: TGTGCCAGCAGTGAAGCCCCAAGGGGGGGTGGCTACACCTTC. Translation gives CASSEAPRGGGYTF.

The chain couples TRBV7-6 to TRBJ1-2; 8 nucleotides agree with TRBD1. Germline V gives CDR1 SGHVS, CDR2 FNYEAQ. The CDR3 has 13 residues. J was trimmed by 10 bases and V by 4 bases; bases with no gene match: 8. The CDR3 sequence: CASSSGQGRNYTF. The CDR3 DNA is TGTGCCAGCAGCTCCGGACAGGGACGGAACTACACCTTC. The full variable domain, its missing parts supplied by reference TRBV7-6 and TRBJ1-2, is GAGVSQSPRYKVTKRGQDVALRCDPISGHVSLYWYRQALGQGPEFLTYFNYEAQQDKSGLPNDRFSAERPEGSISTLTIQRTEQRDSAMYRCASSSGQGRNYTFGSGTRLTVV.

This chain links TRBV7-3 with TRBJ2-7, with 7 bases lining up with TRBD1. The CDR3 runs to 17 residues. Germline V gene data show CDR1 as SGHTA and CDR2 as FQGTGA. The trim removed 0 bases at V and 2 bases at J, leaving 10 bases unmatched. The CDR3 protein is CASSLTRGRTGAYEQYF. The CDR3 nucleotides read TGTGCCAGCAGCTTAACCCGGGGTAGGACAGGAGCCTACGAGCAGTACTTC.

This chain uses TRBV7-2 with TRBJ1-6, with D unresolved. The CDR3 consists of 15 residues. Germline CDR1 SGHTA, CDR2 FQGNSA. The ends were cut back, 4 bases at V and 0 bases at J, with 7 bases in the middle. CDR3 sequence reads: CASSSLSSYNSPLHF. Here the CDR3 DNA reads TGTGCCAGCAGCTCCCTTAGCTCCTATAATTCACCCCTCCACTTT.

The chain carries TRBV3-1 (or the pseudogene TRBV3-2) and TRBJ2-3, with a possible D match to TRBD1 (5 bases). The CDR3 covers 17 residues. V gave up 0 bases and J gave up 2 bases, with 15 bases separating them. Germline-derived CDR1 and CDR2 are LGHDT and YNNKEL (reference sequence). CDR3: CASSQDGVGPHTDTQYF. As DNA, the CDR3 is TGTGCCAGCAGCCAAGATGGGGTGGGGCCACACACAGATACGCAGTATTTT.

The chain recombines TRBV24-1 with TRBJ2-3; a possible D gene is TRBD1 (6 bases). Trimming took 3 bases from V and 2 from J, leaving 14 bases between them. The germline CDR1 and CDR2 sequences are KGHDR and SFDVKD. The CDR3 loop spans 16 amino acids. The CDR3 sequence: CATSDGDTGYTDTQYF. The CDR3 DNA reads TGTGCCACCAGTGATGGGGATACAGGGTACACAGATACGCAGTATTTT.

CDR3 DNA sequence: TGCAGCGTTGTTTATCGGGCCCGCTCCTACGAGCAGTACTTC. As protein: CSVVYRARSYEQYF. The chain carries TRBV29-1 and TRBJ2-7; no clear D. Trimming shortened V by 4 bases and J by 0 bases, and 13 bases separated the two germline ends. This CDR3 has 14 residues. Germline V gene lookup returns CDR1 SQVTM and CDR2 ANQGSEA.